Shown below are 9 T cell receptor beta chains from a single sample sequenced in a study of regulatory T cells in long-lasting Graves disease. Combining iRepertoire HTBI primers with Arm-PCR of CDR3 regions, the authors built TCR beta libraries. MiXCR, applied by TCRdb to the multiplex PCR reads, yields one record per CDR3 protein. The repertoire has some 460,000 distinct CDR3 sequences, under 20% of them found once; the top ten carry 10% to 15%. Time point in this sample: newly diagnosed GD, antithyroid drugs for less than 3 months. RNA from PBMCs was the source of the TCR library. The sample also formed part of further work on T cells in Graves' hyperthyroidism and ophthalmopathy.

Material: peripheral blood mononuclear cells (PBMCs), obtained at new diagnosis, from a patient treated with antithyroid drugs. These TCRs come from a man aged 35-49 years with Graves disease.

This clonotype was found many times. V and J are TRBV12-3 or TRBV12-4 and TRBJ2-3; no clear D gene. The CDR3 is 12 amino acids. V lost 8 bases and J 1 base, leaving 7 bases between the germline ends. The CDR3 loop reads CASCRGTDTQYF. DNA for the CDR3: TGTGCCAGCTGTCGGGGCACAGATACGCAGTATTTT.

In this sample, this clonotype turned up many times. The chain couples TRBV20-1 to TRBJ2-3; D not certain. V was shortened by 1 base and J by 3 bases, with 5 bases between the two germline ends. CDR3 length: 12 residues. The germline gives CDR1 DFQATT, CDR2 SNEGSKA (reference sequence). The CDR3 DNA is TGCAGTGCTAGAGGGACGACAGATACGCAGTATTTT. Its translation is CSARGTTDTQYF.

The chain employs TRBV5-4 and TRBJ2-3; D possibly uses TRBD1 or TRBD2 (6 bases each). Trimming cost V 4 bases and J 2 bases, with 14 bases left between them. Germline assignment: CDR1 SGHNT and CDR2 YYREEE (reference sequence). CDR3 length: 15 residues. The CDR3: CASSRGGRNTDTQYF. As DNA, the CDR3 is TGTGCCAGCAGCCGAGGGGGGCGAAACACAGATACGCAGTATTTT.

This clonotype was counted many times. The chain uses TRBV5-1 and TRBJ2-5, with TRBD2 matching 12 bases. The CDR3 runs to 16 residues. Germline assignment: CDR1 SGHRS and CDR2 YFSETQ. The J segment lost 3 bases and the V segment lost 0 bases, leaving 3 bases of the junction unmatched. CDR3 nucleotides: TGCGCCAGCAGCTTGGGACTAGCGGGAGCAAAAGAGACCCAGTACTTC. This codes for CASSLGLAGAKETQYF.

This clonotype was detected ten times or more. The chain recombines TRBV18 with TRBJ1-3; TRBD1 aligns across 8 bases. This CDR3 spans 17 amino acids. V lost 4 bases to trimming and J lost 1 base; unmatched junction nucleotides: 9. Germline values: CDR1 KGHSH, CDR2 LQKENI. CDR3 sequence (DNA): TGTGCCAGCTCACGGGACAGGAGCACACTATCTGGAAACACCATATATTTT. Its translation is CASSRDRSTLSGNTIYF.

This clonotype was counted ten times or more. This chain links TRBV28 with TRBJ2-3; D ambiguous. Trimming cost V 9 bases and J 4 bases, with 8 bases left between them. In germline, CDR1 is MDHEN, CDR2 SYDVKM. CDR3 size: 11 residues. CDR3 nucleotides: TGTGCCAGTAGATCTGCAGATACGCAGTATTTT. Translated: CASRSADTQYF.

This clonotype was detected ten times or more. V and J are TRBV5-6 and TRBJ1-5, with D unresolved. CDR3 length: 14 residues. V lost 5 bases to trimming and J lost 6 bases, with 15 bases between them. Germline V gene data show CDR1 as SGHDT and CDR2 as YYEEEE. The chain's CDR3 is CASSSREDVQPQHF. In nucleotides, the CDR3 is TGTGCCAGCAGTTCTCGGGAGGATGTTCAGCCCCAGCATTTT.

This clonotype has at least ten counts. The chain is built from TRBV2 and TRBJ2-7; the D is unclear. The length of the CDR3 is 11 residues. Per germline, CDR1 SNHLY and CDR2 FYNNEI. The germline V and J ends were trimmed by 1 base and 9 bases, with 7 bases remaining between them. Here the CDR3 DNA reads TGTGCCAGCAGTGAAGTCCGGGTGCAGTACTTC. Translated, it gives CASSEVRVQYF.

This clonotype was recorded many times. The chain carries TRBV4-1 and TRBJ2-5; 8 bases align to TRBD1. CDR1 is MGHRA and CDR2 is YSYEKL in the germline V gene. This CDR3 comprises 17 residues. The junction had 12 bases not matched to a gene; V was cut back by 1 base and J by 5 bases. In nucleotides, the CDR3 is TGCGCCAGCAGCCAAGCAATGATTGGACAGGGTGAGGAGACCCAGTACTTC. It yields the protein CASSQAMIGQGEETQYF.